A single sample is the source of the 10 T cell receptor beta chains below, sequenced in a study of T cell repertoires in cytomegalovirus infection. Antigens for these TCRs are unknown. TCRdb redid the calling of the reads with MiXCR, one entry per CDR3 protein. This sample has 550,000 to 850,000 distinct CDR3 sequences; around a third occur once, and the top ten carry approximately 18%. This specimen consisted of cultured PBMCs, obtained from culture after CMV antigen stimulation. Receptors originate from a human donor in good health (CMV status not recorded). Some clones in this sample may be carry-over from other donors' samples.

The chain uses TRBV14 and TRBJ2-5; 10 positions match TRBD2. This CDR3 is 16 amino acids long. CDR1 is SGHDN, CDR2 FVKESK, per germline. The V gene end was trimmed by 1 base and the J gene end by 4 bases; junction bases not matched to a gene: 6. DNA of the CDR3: TGTGCCAGCAGCCAAGCCCGGACTAGCGGAGTAGAGACCCAGTACTTC. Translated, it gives CASSQARTSGVETQYF.

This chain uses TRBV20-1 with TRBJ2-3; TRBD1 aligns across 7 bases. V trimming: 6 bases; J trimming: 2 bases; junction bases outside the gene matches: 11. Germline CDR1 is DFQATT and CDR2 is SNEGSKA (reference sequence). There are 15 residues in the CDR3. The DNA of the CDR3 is TGCAGTGCAACCGACAGGGAGATCCCCACAGATACGCAGTATTTT. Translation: CSATDREIPTDTQYF.

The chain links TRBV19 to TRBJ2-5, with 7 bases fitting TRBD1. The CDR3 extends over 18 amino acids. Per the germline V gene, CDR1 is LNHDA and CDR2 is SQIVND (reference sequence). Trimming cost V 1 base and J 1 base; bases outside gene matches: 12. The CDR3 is CASSIAKGAATVQETQYF. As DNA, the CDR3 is TGTGCCAGTAGTATAGCCAAGGGGGCGGCGACTGTCCAAGAGACCCAGTACTTC. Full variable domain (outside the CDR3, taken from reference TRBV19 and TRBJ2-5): DGGITQSPKYLFRKEGQNVTLSCEQNLNHDAMYWYRQDPGQGLRLIYYSQIVNDFQKGDIAEGYSVSREKKESFPLTVTSAQKNPTAFYLCASSIAKGAATVQETQYFGPGTRLLVL.

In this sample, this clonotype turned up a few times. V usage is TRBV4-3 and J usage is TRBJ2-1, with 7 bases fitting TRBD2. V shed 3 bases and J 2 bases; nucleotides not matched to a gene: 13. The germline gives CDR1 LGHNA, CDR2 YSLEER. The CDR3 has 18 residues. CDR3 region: CASSQFLYGEGPYNEQFF. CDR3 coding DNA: TGCGCCAGCAGCCAGTTCCTTTATGGGGAGGGTCCCTACAATGAGCAGTTCTTC.

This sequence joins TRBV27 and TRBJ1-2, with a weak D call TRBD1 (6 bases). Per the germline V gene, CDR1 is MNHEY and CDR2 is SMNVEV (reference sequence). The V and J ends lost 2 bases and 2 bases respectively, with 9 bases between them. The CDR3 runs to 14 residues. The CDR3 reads CASSLTGYNYGYTF. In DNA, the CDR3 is TGTGCCAGCAGTTTAACAGGGTACAACTATGGCTACACCTTC.

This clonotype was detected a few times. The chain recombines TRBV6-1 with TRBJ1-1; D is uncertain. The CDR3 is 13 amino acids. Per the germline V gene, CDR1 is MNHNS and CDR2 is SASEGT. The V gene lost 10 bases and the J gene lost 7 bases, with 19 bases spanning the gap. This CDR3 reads CATTNRAAGEAFF. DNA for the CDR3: TGTGCCACTACAAATAGAGCGGCAGGTGAAGCTTTCTTT.

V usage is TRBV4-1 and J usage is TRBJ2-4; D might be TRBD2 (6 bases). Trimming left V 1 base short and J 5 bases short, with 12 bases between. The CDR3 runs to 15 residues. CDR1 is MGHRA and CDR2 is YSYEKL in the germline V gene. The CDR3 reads CASSQVATRENIQYF. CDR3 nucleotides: TGCGCCAGCAGCCAAGTCGCGACTAGGGAAAACATTCAGTACTTC.

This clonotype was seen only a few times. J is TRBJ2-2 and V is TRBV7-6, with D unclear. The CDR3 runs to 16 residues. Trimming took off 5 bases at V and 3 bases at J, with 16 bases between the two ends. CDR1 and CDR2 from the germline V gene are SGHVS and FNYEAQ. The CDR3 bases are TGTGCCAGCAGCACCAGCTCCTCCCCAGACACCGGGGAGCTGTTTTTT. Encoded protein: CASSTSSSPDTGELFF.

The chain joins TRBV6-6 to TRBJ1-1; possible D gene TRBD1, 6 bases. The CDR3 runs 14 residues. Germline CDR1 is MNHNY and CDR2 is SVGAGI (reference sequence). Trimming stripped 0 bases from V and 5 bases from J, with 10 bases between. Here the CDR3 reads CASSYSRGETEAFF. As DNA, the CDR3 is TGTGCCAGCAGTTACTCCAGGGGCGAGACTGAAGCTTTCTTT.

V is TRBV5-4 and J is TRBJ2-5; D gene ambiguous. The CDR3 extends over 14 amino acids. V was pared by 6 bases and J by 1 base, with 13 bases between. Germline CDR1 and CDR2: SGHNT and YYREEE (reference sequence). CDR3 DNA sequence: TGTGCCAGCACAGCGTGGGCTAGCCAAGAGACCCAGTACTTC. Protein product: CASTAWASQETQYF.